This T cell receptor beta chain was obtained from a study of cytomegalovirus exposure and HLA in healthy donors. Produced via immunoSEQ multiplex PCR; TCRdb's table is partial and in-frame only. The table has about 240,000 clones, approximately 83% seen once; the top ten hold roughly 1.2%. Whole-study results and caveats: As was reported, the classifier diagnosed cytomegalovirus status with high specificity and sensitivity. There were some public TCRs occurring in many donors, but most TCR sequences were rare. CMV antigen specificity was confirmed in vitro for a few CMV-associated chains.

Notes on this clone: Its antigen is currently unknown.

This CDR3 is built from 15 residues. Unmatched junction bases numbered 4, after V lost 5 bases and J lost 0 bases. Germline lookup yields CDR1 SNHLY and CDR2 FYNNEI. This TCR came from a woman aged 25-40 years in good health and CMV-seropositive. The chain couples TRBV2 to TRBJ2-1, with 7 bases matching TRBD2. Sequences were obtained from PBMCs. CDR3 DNA: TGTGCCAGCAGTACCCAGCGGGGCTCCTACAATGAGCAGTTCTTC. It translates to CASSTQRGSYNEQFF.